At least ten counts were recorded for the clone carrying this T cell receptor beta chain. The data stem from a study of T cells in Graves' hyperthyroidism and ophthalmopathy. Diagnoses were established using clinical symptoms, serum thyroxine and TRAb, thyroid ultrasound and orbital computed tomography. The TCR beta CDR3 regions underwent amplification using RNA transcripts as the source. With the HTBI primer set, the TCR CDR3 went through a first round of RT-PCR. TCRdb independently ran MiXCR on the multiplex PCR reads; one entry per CDR3 protein. The table lists nearly 600,000 distinct CDR3 sequences, 11% to 15% of them singletons. The sample was blood. This receptor was taken from a woman between 18 and 30 years old with Graves' ophthalmopathy.

The CDR3 sequence: CASSQGTNYGYTF. The CDR3 bases are TGTGCCAGCAGCCAAGGAACGAACTATGGCTACACCTTC. The V gene is TRBV14, the J gene TRBJ1-2; no firm D call. V dropped 1 base and J dropped 2 bases, with 5 bases sitting between them. CDR3 length equals 13 residues. Germline CDR1 reads SGHDN; CDR2 reads FVKESK.